This T cell receptor beta chain was sequenced in a study of blood T cell repertoires in COVID-19. Some clones are missing from TCRdb's copy, which holds only in-frame ones; the method was immunoSEQ multiplex PCR. The sample carries 200,000 to 250,000 clones, 85% to 90% recorded once. V lost 4 bases and J lost 6, with 8 bases in between. Germline V gives CDR1 SGHDN, CDR2 FVKESK. This CDR3 region has 12 residues. The TCR comes from a man between 60 and 70 years old with acute or convalescent COVID-19. The material sequenced was peripheral blood. The V and J genes are TRBV14 and TRBJ2-3; possibly TRBD2 for D (5 bases). This CDR3 is CASSRTRDTQYF. The CDR3 nucleotides read TGTGCCAGCAGCCGGACTCGGGATACGCAGTATTTT.